This T cell receptor beta chain stems from a study of cytotoxic CD8 clonotypes in ibrutinib-treated CLL. Study-level results: Pretreatment clonality was elevated relative to age-matched healthy donors and paralleled circulating CD8+ T-cell counts.

For this clone: No antigen is known for it.

CDR3 length: 14 amino acids. V shed 4 bases, J shed 5 bases, and the junction held 6 bases outside the gene matches. The germline CDR1 and CDR2 sequences are SGHDT and YYEEEE. The protocol was immunoSEQ multiplex PCR, while the TCRdb copy is restricted to in-frame clones and leaves out a portion. The table shows 120,000 to 150,000 clones, with 70% to 80% occurring only once. This sample comprised PBMCs, obtained after 12 months of ibrutinib treatment. The receptor was derived from a human donor with chronic lymphocytic leukemia. This rearrangement joins TRBV5-6 to TRBJ1-5; 7 nucleotides agree with TRBD1. CDR3 region: CASSVTGVYQPQHF. Here the CDR3 DNA reads TGTGCCAGCAGCGTTACAGGGGTGTATCAGCCCCAGCATTTT. The entire variable domain, with the rest obtained from reference TRBV5-6 and TRBJ1-5, is as follows: DAGVTQSPTHLIKTRGQQVTLRCSPKSGHDTVSWYQQALGQGPQFIFQYYEEEERQRGNFPDRFSGHQFPNYSSELNVNALLLGDSALYLCASSVTGVYQPQHFGDGTRLSIL.